This passage covers 12 T cell receptor beta chains from one sample sequenced in a study of OX40 agonist ivuxolimab in advanced cancers. Measured with immunoSEQ multiplex PCR; TCRdb has only the in-frame clones, and not every one. Of 90,000 or so clones listed, more than 90% are singletons. The sequenced sample was CD4+ or CD8+ T cells sorted from blood, obtained in a trial of the OX40 agonist ivuxolimab. The receptors stem from an adult with an advanced solid tumor such as melanoma, head and neck, liver or kidney cancer.

The J gene is TRBJ2-7, the V gene TRBV28; 13 nucleotides align to TRBD2. Germline CDR1 is MDHEN and CDR2 is SYDVKM. The CDR3 is 18 amino acids. With 3 bases clipped from V and 2 bases from J, the junction kept 10 bases outside the gene matches. CDR3 DNA: TGTGCCAGCAGTTTTATACGGCCACTAGCGGGGGGGCCCTACGAGCAGTACTTC. This gives the protein CASSFIRPLAGGPYEQYF.

The rearrangement uses TRBV27 and TRBJ2-7; the D gene is possibly TRBD2 (6 bases). The CDR3 is 13 amino acids. V shed 3 bases and J shed 4 bases, with 10 bases lying between them. Germline loops: CDR1 MNHEY, CDR2 SMNVEV (reference sequence). CDR3 sequence: CASSLNGRYEQYF. The CDR3 coding sequence is TGTGCCAGCAGTTTGAATGGGAGGTACGAGCAGTACTTC.

The CDR3 here is CASSSTGGGYTF. The CDR3 DNA reads TGTGCCAGCAGCTCGACAGGGGGCGGCTACACCTTC. The rearrangement links TRBV13 to TRBJ1-2, with 10 bases identical to TRBD1. This CDR3 contains 12 residues. After removal of 4 bases from V and 8 bases from J, the junction contained 1 base not matched to a gene. Per the germline V gene, CDR1 is PRHDT and CDR2 is FYEKMQ (reference sequence). The full variable domain, with the rest looked up from reference TRBV13 and TRBJ1-2, is AAGVIQSPRHLIKEKRETATLKCYPIPRHDTVYWYQQGPGQDPQFLISFYEKMQSDKGSIPDRFSAQQFSDYHSELNMSSLELGDSALYFCASSSTGGGYTFGSGTRLTVV.

A few counts support this clone. The chain carries TRBV4-1 and TRBJ2-2; TRBD1 is a possible D gene (5 bases). CDR1 MGHRA and CDR2 YSYEKL come from the germline V gene. V gave up 4 bases and J gave up 4 bases, with 13 bases separating them. This CDR3 contains 15 residues. This chain's CDR3 is CASSRSIQGTGELFF. The CDR3 nucleotides read TGCGCCAGCAGCCGATCGATCCAGGGCACCGGGGAGCTGTTTTTT.

This clone was seen once. This chain links TRBV25-1 with TRBJ2-7; D is possibly TRBD2 (7 bases). Germline V CDR1 and CDR2: MGHDK, SYGVNS. The V end was cut by 1 base, the J end by 3 bases, with 19 bases between. CDR3 length: 17 residues. CDR3 coding DNA: TGTGCCAGCAGTGAATCCCTGGGGGGGCTTACCGTCTACGAGCAGTACTTC. Amino acid sequence: CASSESLGGLTVYEQYF.

This rearrangement joins TRBV19 to TRBJ2-2; D is perhaps TRBD2 (5 bases). The CDR3 length is 13 residues. V was shortened by 0 bases and J by 6 bases, with 5 bases between the two germline ends. CDR1 LNHDA and CDR2 SQIVND come from the germline V gene (reference sequence). The DNA for the CDR3 is TGTGCCAGTAGTATAGACGGGGCCGGGGAGCTGTTTTTT. Its protein is CASSIDGAGELFF.

V gene TRBV5-6 combines with J gene TRBJ2-3; 9 bases fit TRBD2. The V gene's germline CDR1 is SGHDT and CDR2 YYEEEE. The CDR3 is 17 amino acids. Germline trimming cut 4 bases from V and 6 bases from J; bases unmatched to any gene: 15. The chain's CDR3 is CASSAPMGLAGWDTQYF. The DNA of the CDR3 is TGTGCCAGCAGCGCCCCCATGGGACTAGCAGGTTGGGATACGCAGTATTTT.

The rearrangement links TRBV6-5 to TRBJ1-1; D is perhaps TRBD1 (5 bases). The CDR3 loop spans 16 amino acids. V lost 4 bases and J lost 2, with 17 bases in between. The germline V gene has CDR1 MNHEY and CDR2 SVGAGI. The CDR3 DNA sequence: TGTGCCAGCAGTTCCCCATTGGGACGGGATAACACTGAAGCTTTCTTT. It yields the protein CASSSPLGRDNTEAFF.

This clone is labeled as medium-sized. This chain connects TRBV30 to TRBJ1-1; 7 bases map to TRBD1. The V and J ends lost 5 bases and 1 base, in that order; junction bases with no gene match: 4. CDR1 is GTSNPN and CDR2 is SVGIG in the germline V gene (reference sequence). The CDR3 length is 13 residues. The CDR3 protein is CAWQQGTNTEAFF. The DNA for the CDR3 is TGTGCCTGGCAACAGGGGACGAACACTGAAGCTTTCTTT.

The rearrangement joins TRBV4-2 to TRBJ2-7; the D is unclear. CDR3 length: 15 amino acids. CDR1 is LGHNA and CDR2 is YNFKEQ in the germline V gene. Trimming took 1 base from V and 5 from J, leaving 15 bases between them. The CDR3 region is CASSQVYRGDDEQYF. The CDR3 bases are TGTGCCAGCAGCCAAGTGTACCGTGGGGATGACGAGCAGTACTTC.

There are a few counts of this clone. The chain carries TRBV15 and TRBJ1-2; no reliable D call. CDR1 and CDR2 from the germline V gene are LNHNV and YYDKDF (reference sequence). The CDR3 has 14 residues. Trimming shortened V by 0 bases and J by 4 bases, and 9 bases separated the two germline ends. CDR3 DNA sequence: TGTGCCACCAGCAGAGAGCGGGTCGGCTATGGCTACACCTTC. Protein product: CATSRERVGYGYTF.

The rearrangement joins TRBV19 to TRBJ2-5; TRBD2 is a possible D gene (6 bases). CDR3 length equals 14 residues. Germline V CDR1 and CDR2: LNHDA, SQIVND (reference sequence). Trimming removed 4 bases from V and 0 bases from J, with 9 bases in between. The CDR3 DNA follows: TGTGCCAGTAGTACAACGGGGGACCAAGAGACCCAGTACTTC. Translated, it gives CASSTTGDQETQYF.